These T cell receptor beta chains were read from a single sample in a study of identifying expanded T cells in peripheral blood. Sequencing was performed with immunoSEQ multiplex PCR; in TCRdb, only in-frame clones are kept and a portion is missing. In the table there are approximately 120,000 clones, around 84% of which are singletons. The sequenced material came from blood. Receptor source: a person aged 18 to 70 in good health. Both conserved end residues are part of each CDR3. The D gene is left open where the match is weak. Clone size is shown for a subset of rows, as once, few, many or a class of expanded clone.

v_call	clone_size	d_call	j_call	cdr3_aa	cdr3_nt
TRBV5-4	.	.	TRBJ2-2	CASSSGDPNTGELFF	TGTGCCAGCAGCTCGGGGGACCCGAACACCGGGGAGCTGTTTTTT
TRBV27	.	.	TRBJ2-1	CASSLSSYNEQFF	TGTGCCAGCAGTTTAAGCTCCTACAATGAGCAGTTCTTC
TRBV5-4	few	.	TRBJ1-1	CASSLGKMNTEAFF	TGTGCCAGCAGCTTGGGTAAAATGAACACTGAAGCTTTCTTT
TRBV7-2	.	.	TRBJ2-3	CASSLWTLADTQYF	TGTGCCAGCAGCTTATGGACTTTGGCGGATACGCAGTATTTT
TRBV5-1	.	.	TRBJ1-2	CASSFSQGVGNGYTF	TGCGCCAGCAGCTTCTCACAGGGAGTGGGGAATGGCTACACCTTC
TRBV4-1	.	.	TRBJ1-1	CASSPGPETVEAFF	TGCGCCAGCAGCCCCGGACCGGAGACAGTTGAAGCTTTCTTT
TRBV19	.	.	TRBJ2-1	CASRTRFGGNEQFF	TGTGCCAGTAGGACTCGATTTGGGGGAAATGAGCAGTTCTTC
TRBV11-2	.	.	TRBJ2-5	CASTMTAARRETQYF	TGTGCCAGCACCATGACAGCAGCGCGACGAGAGACCCAGTACTTC
TRBV5-1	.	.	TRBJ2-2	CASSFSMGTGELFF	TGCGCCAGCAGCTTTTCCATGGGCACCGGGGAGCTGTTTTTT
TRBV7-9	.	.	TRBJ1-2	CASSLDQGADGYTF	TGTGCCAGCAGCTTAGACCAGGGCGCCGATGGCTACACCTTC
TRBV6-5	.	.	TRBJ2-1	CASSQRGNEQFF	TGTGCCAGCAGCCAACGAGGCAATGAGCAGTTCTTC
TRBV18	.	.	TRBJ2-3	CASSPEVVAEWANTQYF	TGTGCCAGCTCACCAGAAGTAGTGGCGGAATGGGCTAATACGCAGTATTTT
TRBV7-9	.	.	TRBJ2-1	CASSPGIGDGYNEQFF	TGTGCCAGCAGCCCGGGGATAGGGGACGGGTACAATGAGCAGTTCTTC
TRBV11-3	.	TRBD2	TRBJ2-3	CASSLDRGGLDTQYF	TGTGCCAGCAGCTTAGATCGGGGGGGCTTAGATACGCAGTATTTT
TRBV7-9	.	.	TRBJ2-3	CASSLVREITDTQYF	TGTGCCAGCAGCTTAGTCAGGGAAATCACAGATACGCAGTATTTT
TRBV6-5	.	.	TRBJ2-3	CASSYSTVRDTQYF	TGTGCCAGCAGTTACTCCACAGTGCGAGATACGCAGTATTTT
TRBV10-3	.	TRBD1	TRBJ1-1	CAAGQGNTEAFF	TGTGCCGCCGGACAGGGGAACACTGAAGCTTTCTTT
TRBV18	.	.	TRBJ2-7	CASSPQWTRQGTVTYEQYF	TGTGCCAGCTCACCACAATGGACCAGACAAGGCACAGTTACCTACGAGCAGTACTTC
TRBV27	.	TRBD1	TRBJ2-7	CASSLYSVGDSRYEQYF	TGTGCCAGCAGTTTATATTCCGTCGGGGACAGTCGCTACGAGCAGTACTTC
TRBV14	.	.	TRBJ1-1	CASSPSMNTEAFF	TGTGCCAGCAGCCCCAGTATGAACACTGAAGCTTTCTTT
TRBV4-3	.	.	TRBJ1-2	CASSPDRLANYGYTF	TGCGCCAGCAGCCCCGACCGCCTAGCTAACTATGGCTACACCTTC
TRBV5-1	.	.	TRBJ2-2	CASSGGSYTGELFF	TGCGCCAGCAGTGGGGGCAGTTACACCGGGGAGCTGTTTTTT
TRBV4-3	.	.	TRBJ2-2	CASSQGRGGELFF	TGCGCCAGCAGCCAAGGGCGAGGGGGGGAGCTGTTTTTT
TRBV30	once	TRBD1	TRBJ2-2	CAWSRQGTGELFF	TGTGCCTGGAGCCGACAGGGCACCGGGGAGCTGTTTTTT
TRBV5-1	.	.	TRBJ2-2	CASSLLGPMFANTGELFF	TGCGCCAGCAGCTTGCTGGGGCCGATGTTCGCGAACACCGGGGAGCTGTTTTTT
TRBV19	.	.	TRBJ2-7	CASSIGGGYEQYF	TGTGCCAGTAGTATAGGAGGGGGTTACGAGCAGTACTTC
TRBV16	once	.	TRBJ2-7	CASSRTGFGTEDEQYF	TGTGCCAGCAGCCGAACAGGGTTTGGGACCGAGGACGAGCAGTACTTC
TRBV11-2	.	.	TRBJ2-5	CASSRLLSNQETQYF	TGTGCCAGCAGCCGACTGCTATCAAACCAAGAGACCCAGTACTTC
TRBV5-6	once	TRBD1	TRBJ2-2	CASFRLDRGSTGELFF	TGTGCCAGTTTTAGGTTGGACAGGGGGAGCACCGGGGAGCTGTTTTTT
TRBV7-9	.	.	TRBJ1-4	CASSRDRANEKLFF	TGTGCCAGCAGCCGAGACAGAGCTAATGAAAAACTGTTTTTT
TRBV5-1	few	TRBD1	TRBJ1-6	CASSLNYRGSDSPLHF	TGCGCCAGCAGCTTGAACTACAGGGGCTCCGATTCACCCCTCCACTTT
TRBV25-1	.	.	TRBJ2-1	CASSGTPTTSYNEQFF	TGTGCCAGCTCCGGGACTCCAACCACCTCCTACAATGAGCAGTTCTTC
TRBV7-9	.	.	TRBJ2-7	CASSFYQGTYEQYF	TGTGCCAGCAGCTTTTATCAGGGCACCTACGAGCAGTACTTC
TRBV27	.	.	TRBJ1-1	CASYKDSMNTEAFF	TGTGCCAGCTATAAGGACAGTATGAACACTGAAGCTTTCTTT
TRBV5-1	.	.	TRBJ1-1	CASSNALGTEAFF	TGCGCCAGCAGCAACGCCTTAGGGACTGAAGCTTTCTTT
TRBV4-3	.	TRBD2	TRBJ2-3	CASSQERSGGTDTQYF	TGCGCCAGCAGCCAAGAGCGGAGCGGGGGCACAGATACGCAGTATTTT
TRBV18	few	.	TRBJ1-1	CASSPGTANTEAFF	TGTGCCAGCTCACCCGGTACAGCGAACACTGAAGCTTTCTTT
TRBV6-5	.	.	TRBJ1-3	CASSYGPVSSGNTIYF	TGTGCCAGCAGTTACGGCCCTGTTTCCTCTGGAAACACCATATATTTT
TRBV4-1	.	TRBD1	TRBJ2-1	CASSQKTGGGYNEQFF	TGCGCCAGCAGCCAAAAGACAGGGGGGGGCTACAATGAGCAGTTCTTC
TRBV29-1	.	.	TRBJ1-6	CSGGRYNSPLHF	TGCAGCGGTGGACGGTATAATTCACCCCTCCACTTT
TRBV4-1	once	TRBD2	TRBJ2-7	CASSPTRTSGASYEQYF	TGCGCCAGCAGCCCGACGCGGACTAGCGGGGCCTCCTACGAGCAGTACTTC
TRBV4-3	.	.	TRBJ1-3	CASSQDPGHTIYF	TGCGCCAGCAGCCAAGATCCGGGGCACACCATATATTTT
TRBV4-1	few	.	TRBJ1-3	CASSQAGNTIYF	TGCGCCAGCAGCCAAGCTGGAAACACCATATATTTT
TRBV5-6	.	.	TRBJ2-1	CASSLAGESSYNEQFF	TGTGCCAGCAGCTTGGCGGGGGAAAGCTCCTACAATGAGCAGTTCTTC
TRBV29-1	.	.	TRBJ1-2	CSVEASDRDYGYTF	TGCAGCGTTGAAGCCTCGGACAGAGACTATGGCTACACCTTC
TRBV19	.	.	TRBJ2-1	CASRSRMGSNEQFF	TGTGCCAGTAGGTCGCGGATGGGCTCCAATGAGCAGTTCTTC
TRBV5-1	.	.	TRBJ1-1	CASSLGNMNTEAFF	TGCGCCAGCAGCTTGGGCAACATGAACACTGAAGCTTTCTTT
TRBV7-9	.	TRBD2	TRBJ2-3	CASSLGEVAGGTDTQYF	TGTGCCAGCAGCTTGGGGGAGGTAGCGGGGGGCACAGATACGCAGTATTTT
TRBV6-5	.	TRBD1	TRBJ2-7	CASSYTLRQGDNEQYF	TGTGCCAGCAGTTACACTCTTAGACAGGGGGATAACGAGCAGTACTTC